These 16 T cell receptor beta chains were all obtained from the same sample, sequenced in a study of regulatory T cells in long-lasting Graves disease (dated by TCRdb to the early 2020s). The sample's time point, from its label and the paper: newly diagnosed GD, antithyroid drugs for less than 3 months. For both TCR sequencing and RNA sequencing, RNA was extracted from PBMCs using TRIzol. Library generation was performed with multiplex PCR. The sample was run on an Illumina HiSeq 4000. CDR3 regions were amplified by Arm-PCR with iRepertoire HTBI primers to construct TCR beta libraries. TCRdb's own reprocessing of the public reads used fastp at Q25 and MiXCR and kept productive beta chains. CDR3 protein sequences are deduplicated, and each keeps its most common genes and DNA. The sample has a few hundred thousand distinct CDR3 sequences on record, roughly 12% of them singletons. Over 7.5% of the sample is held by the ten biggest clonotypes.

This sample also appeared in a second study, on T cells in Graves' hyperthyroidism and ophthalmopathy.

Source: peripheral blood mononuclear cells (PBMCs), taken at new diagnosis, from a patient treated with antithyroid drugs. Receptors were obtained from a man aged 25-45 years with Graves disease. Donor details come from another sample of the same person, matched by shared clones.

This clonotype showed up many times. J is TRBJ2-3 and V is TRBV12-5; 7 bases match TRBD2. In germline, CDR1 is LGHNT, CDR2 FRNRAP. The CDR3 has 16 amino acids. After removal of 2 bases from V and 0 bases from J, the junction contained 5 bases not matched to a gene. The CDR3 nucleotides read TGTGCTAGTGGTTTGAGGCTAGCGGATAGCACAGATACGCAGTATTTT. This codes for CASGLRLADSTDTQYF.

This clonotype showed up just a few times. V gene TRBV6-2 or TRBV6-3 combines with J gene TRBJ2-1, with no clear D. This CDR3 is built from 13 residues. Trimming took 7 bases from V and 2 from J, leaving 9 bases between them. In germline, CDR1 is MNHEY, CDR2 SVGEGT. CDR3 nucleotides: TGTGCCAGCAACGCGTCGGCCTACAATGAGCAGTTCTTC. It specifies CASNASAYNEQFF.

In its sample, this clonotype was seen many times. The chain combines TRBV2 with TRBJ1-2; D is ambiguous. Germline loops: CDR1 SNHLY, CDR2 FYNNEI. This CDR3 has 15 residues. V lost 8 bases to trimming and J lost 7 bases, with 23 bases between them. The CDR3 loop is CASSLEAGQLLGYTF. CDR3 in DNA: TGTGCCAGCTCCCTTGAGGCAGGCCAGCTGCTTGGCTACACCTTC.

This clonotype was recorded at least ten times. This chain joins TRBV13 and TRBJ2-1; possible D gene TRBD2, 6 bases. CDR3 length: 16 amino acids. Trimming shortened V by 5 bases and J by 0 bases, and 14 bases separated the two germline ends. Per germline, CDR1 PRHDT and CDR2 FYEKMQ (reference sequence). In nucleotides, the CDR3 is TGTGCCAGCAGCGCCTCAATAGCGGTCTCCTACAATGAGCAGTTCTTC. It yields the protein CASSASIAVSYNEQFF.

This clonotype was observed a few times. The J gene is TRBJ2-5, the V gene TRBV5-6; 8 positions match TRBD1. The J segment lost 4 bases and the V segment lost 4 bases, leaving 12 bases of the junction unmatched. The CDR3 spans 16 residues. Germline CDR1 reads SGHDT; CDR2 reads YYEEEE. This CDR3 reads CASSPGQGRWVETQYF. The DNA of the CDR3 is TGTGCCAGCAGCCCCGGACAGGGACGGTGGGTAGAGACCCAGTACTTC.

This clonotype has a count of ten or more. V and J are TRBV20-1 and TRBJ1-1; D is uncertain. Germline lookup yields CDR1 DFQATT and CDR2 SNEGSKA (reference sequence). The V end lost 0 bases, the J end lost 3 bases, and 11 bases lay between the germline ends. The length of the CDR3 is 14 residues. The CDR3 sequence is CSARDQEGHTEAFF. The CDR3 DNA is TGCAGTGCTAGAGATCAAGAGGGTCACACTGAAGCTTTCTTT.

Remarks on this clonotype: A read error is the likely source, as a far larger clone sits one nucleotide away. This chain joins TRBV11-1 and TRBJ2-5; D unclear. In germline, CDR1 is SGHAT, CDR2 FQDESV (reference sequence). The CDR3 contains 13 residues. The germline V and J ends were trimmed by 7 bases and 5 bases, with 14 bases remaining between them. In nucleotides, the CDR3 is TGTGCCAGCACCCCCGGGTTAAGCGAGACCCAGTACTTC. Encoded protein: CASTPGLSETQYF.

This chain joins TRBV7-9 and TRBJ1-1; weak D call: TRBD1 (5 bases). The germline CDR1 and CDR2 sequences are SEHNR and FQNEAQ (reference sequence). V gave up 5 bases and J gave up 2 bases, with 15 bases separating them. This CDR3 has 15 residues. The CDR3 reads CASSSRDGINTEAFF. The CDR3 coding sequence is TGTGCCAGCAGCAGCCGGGACGGAATAAACACTGAAGCTTTCTTT.

This clonotype was seen ten or more times. The V and J genes are TRBV5-6 and TRBJ2-1; 7 bases align to TRBD1. J gave up 9 bases and V 4 bases, and 4 bases lay outside the gene matches. The germline CDR1 and CDR2 sequences are SGHDT and YYEEEE. The CDR3 runs to 12 residues. In nucleotides, the CDR3 is TGTGCCAGCAGCGCCGGGGACAGTGAGCAGTTCTTC. Its protein is CASSAGDSEQFF.

This clonotype came up many times. This chain joins TRBV20-1 and TRBJ1-1; D is unresolved. CDR3 size: 13 residues. Trimming shortened V by 5 bases and J by 1 base, and 11 bases separated the two germline ends. The germline V gene has CDR1 DFQATT and CDR2 SNEGSKA (reference sequence). In DNA, the CDR3 is TGCAGTGCTGGCGTATTTGCGAACACTGAAGCTTTCTTT. This encodes CSAGVFANTEAFF.

This chain uses TRBV5-1 with TRBJ2-7, with D maybe TRBD1 (7 bases). The germline V and J ends were trimmed by 0 bases and 2 bases, with 12 bases remaining between them. Per germline, CDR1 SGHRS and CDR2 YFSETQ. The CDR3 contains 15 residues. CDR3 sequence (DNA): TGCGCCAGCAGCTTGGAGGAGGGGGCCGCCTACGAGCAGTACTTC. Its translation: CASSLEEGAAYEQYF.

The sample holds many counts of this clonotype. V gene TRBV7-9 combines with J gene TRBJ2-7; D not resolved. The CDR3 runs to 14 residues. V was pared by 5 bases and J by 0 bases, with 11 bases between. Germline V gives CDR1 SEHNR, CDR2 FQNEAQ (reference sequence). CDR3 nucleotide sequence: TGTGCCAGCAGCCCCCAAGCAGCCTCCTACGAGCAGTACTTC. Translation gives CASSPQAASYEQYF. Combining the CDR3 with reference TRBV7-9 and TRBJ2-7 gives the whole variable domain DTGVSQNPRHKITKRGQNVTFRCDPISEHNRLYWYRQTLGQGPEFLTYFQNEAQLEKSRLLSDRFSAERPKGSFSTLEIQRTEQGDSAMYLCASSPQAASYEQYFGPGTRLTVT.

CDR3 coding DNA: TGTGCCAGCCGTGGGGGGGGATGGAGCGCTGAAGCTTTCTTT. It yields the protein CASRGGGWSAEAFF. The chain employs TRBV10-3 and TRBJ1-1, with D possibly being TRBD1 (5 bases). Deletions cut 10 bases from V and 6 bases from J, with 21 bases between. CDR1 is ENHRY, CDR2 SYGVKD, per germline. This CDR3 spans 14 amino acids.

This clonotype was seen only a few times. The chain combines TRBV19 with TRBJ2-2; D uncertain. Deletions cut 4 bases from V and 6 bases from J, with 12 bases between. The CDR3 loop spans 14 amino acids. Germline assignment: CDR1 LNHDA and CDR2 SQIVND (reference sequence). The CDR3 loop reads CASSTAPRAGELFF. The CDR3 bases are TGTGCCAGTAGTACGGCCCCTAGAGCCGGGGAGCTGTTTTTT.

The chain uses TRBV20-1 and TRBJ2-3, with D possibly being TRBD2 (7 bases). V was shortened by 0 bases and J by 4 bases, with 14 bases between the two germline ends. Per the germline V gene, CDR1 is DFQATT and CDR2 is SNEGSKA (reference sequence). The CDR3 sequence is 15 residues long. The CDR3 DNA sequence: TGCAGTGCTAGAGATCAAAGGGGGGGGGCAGATACGCAGTATTTT. This gives the protein CSARDQRGGADTQYF.

There are many counts of this clonotype. The chain is built from TRBV20-1 and TRBJ2-5; 11 bases are a match to TRBD2. CDR3 length equals 15 residues. Germline V gene data show CDR1 as DFQATT and CDR2 as SNEGSKA (reference sequence). Unmatched junction bases numbered 7, after V lost 5 bases and J lost 2 bases. CDR3 sequence (DNA): TGCAGTGCTTCCCCGACTAGCGGGACTCAAGAGACCCAGTACTTC. Its protein product is CSASPTSGTQETQYF.